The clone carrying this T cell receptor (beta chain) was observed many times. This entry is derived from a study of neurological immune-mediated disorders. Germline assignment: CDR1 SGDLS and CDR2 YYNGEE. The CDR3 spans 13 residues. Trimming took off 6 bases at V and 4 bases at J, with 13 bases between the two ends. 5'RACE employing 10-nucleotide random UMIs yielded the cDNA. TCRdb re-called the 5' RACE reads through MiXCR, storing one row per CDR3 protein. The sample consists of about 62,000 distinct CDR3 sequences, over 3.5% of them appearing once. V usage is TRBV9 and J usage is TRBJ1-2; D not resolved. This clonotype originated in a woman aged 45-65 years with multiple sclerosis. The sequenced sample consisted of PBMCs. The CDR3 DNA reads TGTGCCAGCACCCATCAGGATTCCTATGGCTACACCTTC. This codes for CASTHQDSYGYTF.